This TCR beta chain was found in a study of human T cells and chemical hapten exposure. Per the original data handling: Samples had a median of 95,638 TCRs, ranging roughly 20,000 to 690,600. TCRdb ran MiXCR on the RACE reads and lists one entry per CDR3 protein. The V and J calls and clone size come from TCRdb's table, not from the authors' own analysis. The sample lists approximately 350,000 distinct CDR3 sequences, about 6.3% occurring once. As to time point: patch test 2, 6 weeks after DPC sensitization. Specified treatment: therapeutic diphenylcyclopropenone sensitization with weekly scalp DPC. Every patch test was put on after a blood sample was taken. Donors, patients with alopecia ranging from 18 to 70 years old and judged suitable for DPC, provided samples. This TCR came from a woman between 18 and 30 years old with alopecia areata. Some clones in this sample may be carry-over from other donors' samples. This specimen was whole blood, taken in connection with sensitization to the hapten diphenylcyclopropenone (DPC).

The CDR3 DNA reads as TGTGCCAGCAGTTTAGCTTTTAGCACCGGGGAGCTGTTTTTT. Its protein is CASSLAFSTGELFF. V is TRBV12-3 or TRBV12-4 and J is TRBJ2-2; unclear D gene. The CDR3 totals 14 residues. V gave up 0 bases and J gave up 4 bases, with 6 bases separating them.